What follows describes a single T cell receptor (beta chain). Its cognate antigen has yet to be identified. Base qualities are not at hand, and no much larger clone is one base apart. V drops 7 bases and J drops 6 bases, leaving 18 bases in between. Looking up the germline V gene yields CDR1 SGHTA and CDR2 FQGNSA. Spanning cysteine to phenylalanine, the CDR3 consists of 14 amino acids. The DNA shown is the 42-base CDR3, in frame from base 1. This specimen belongs to a study of control samples from healthy donors and cancer patients (dated by TCRdb to 2020 to 2021). The library came from the immunoSEQ multiplex PCR assay. Here the immuneACCESS table is served through TCRdb, limited to in-frame sequences with V and J called. Missing clones are a known gap in these copies; in checked studies unresolved V genes cover under half, and the rest lacks a known reason. The sample includes 95,000 to 150,000 clones, with approximately 91% observed a single time. About 7.2% of the sample belongs to the ten largest clones.

The sequence was obtained from a woman aged 18-35 years in good health. Recombination linked TRBV7-2 to TRBJ1-2, and possibly TRBD1, on 5 matching bases. The material sequenced was blood. CDR3 reads: CASTSREGWDGYTF. The nucleotides are TGTGCCAGCACCTCCAGGGAGGGGTGGGATGGCTACACCTTC. Supplemented by the reference TRBV7-2 and TRBJ1-2 proteins around the CDR3, the complete variable domain is GAGVSQSPSNKVTEKGKDVELRCDPISGHTALYWYRQSLGQGLEFLIYFQGNSAPDKSGLPSDRFSAERTGGSVSTLTIQRTQQEDSAVYLCASTSREGWDGYTFGSGTRLTVV.